Listed below are T cell receptor beta chains from one sample, sequenced in a study of blood T cell repertoires in COVID-19. The data were produced by immunoSEQ multiplex PCR, yet TCRdb's version contains in-frame clones alone and is incomplete. The sample includes some 140,000 clones, under 85% seen only once; the top ten take under 0.8%. The specimen sequenced was peripheral blood. The receptor source for this set is a man aged 55 to 70 with COVID-19, enrolled during active disease. Each CDR3 is given with its conserved first and last residue. D genes are given only for firm matches. A clone size is listed for some rows: how often the clone was seen (once, few, many), or a class if it is expanded.

size,J,D,V,CDR3,DNA
.,TRBJ1-5,.,TRBV18,CASSPSAGGNQPQHF,TGTGCCAGCTCACCGTCGGCGGGAGGAAATCAGCCCCAGCATTTT
many,TRBJ2-7,TRBD1,TRBV28,CASSRQGLDEQYF,TGTGCCAGCAGTCGACAGGGGTTGGACGAGCAGTACTTC
.,TRBJ1-3,.,TRBV13,CASSYRQTRNTIYF,TGTGCCAGCAGCTACAGACAAACTCGAAACACCATATATTTT
.,TRBJ2-3,.,TRBV18,CASSPILSGSTDTQYF,TGTGCCAGCTCACCAATTCTTTCAGGTAGCACAGATACGCAGTATTTT
once,TRBJ2-7,TRBD1,TRBV14,CASSQAGGGLNEQYF,TGTGCCAGCAGCCAAGCAGGGGGCGGTTTGAACGAGCAGTACTTC
.,TRBJ2-1,.,TRBV11-2,CASSLGGGAYNEQFF,TGTGCCAGCAGCTTAGGCGGGGGCGCCTACAATGAGCAGTTCTTC
.,TRBJ1-2,TRBD1,TRBV27,CASMQPGGGLGYTF,TGTGCCAGCATGCAACCAGGGGGCGGGCTTGGCTACACCTTC
.,TRBJ1-2,TRBD1,TRBV14,CASSRVGQGVGYTF,TGTGCCAGCAGTCGAGTGGGACAGGGCGTTGGCTACACCTTC
.,TRBJ2-3,TRBD2,TRBV19,CASSFETSGSSDTQYF,TGTGCCAGTAGTTTCGAGACTAGCGGGAGTTCAGATACGCAGTATTTT
once,TRBJ2-6,.,TRBV19,CASSRDSGANVLTF,TGTGCCAGCTCGAGGGACTCTGGGGCCAACGTCCTGACTTTC
.,TRBJ1-1,TRBD1,TRBV27,CASSPSPGGGNTEAFF,TGTGCCAGCAGTCCGAGCCCAGGGGGCGGAAACACTGAAGCTTTCTTT
.,TRBJ2-1,TRBD2,TRBV4-3,CASSHGRLAGRHNEQFF,TGCGCCAGCAGCCATGGAAGACTAGCGGGGAGACACAATGAGCAGTTCTTC
.,TRBJ2-3,.,TRBV7-2,CASSSPGTDTQYF,TGTGCCAGCAGCTCCCCGGGCACAGATACGCAGTATTTT
once,TRBJ1-2,.,TRBV5-5,CASSLGSGYYGYTF,TGTGCCAGCAGCTTGGGGTCAGGCTACTATGGCTACACCTTC
few,TRBJ1-6,.,TRBV9,CASSESALYNSPLHF,TGTGCCAGCAGCGAGAGTGCTCTTTATAATTCACCCCTCCACTTT
.,TRBJ2-1,TRBD2,TRBV6-2/TRBV6-3,CASSHSGRQFF,TGTGCCAGCAGTCATAGCGGGAGACAGTTCTTC
.,TRBJ2-1,.,TRBV19,CASSPRFFRGRPNEQFF,TGTGCCAGTAGCCCTAGGTTTTTCAGGGGAAGGCCCAATGAGCAGTTCTTC
once,TRBJ1-1,TRBD1,TRBV5-1,CASSQTGATEAFF,TGCGCCAGCAGCCAGACAGGGGCCACTGAAGCTTTCTTT
.,TRBJ1-2,.,TRBV6-5,CASSYSGSYGYTF,TGTGCCAGCAGTTACTCGGGGAGCTATGGCTACACCTTC
.,TRBJ1-2,.,TRBV7-2,CASSSQGYYGYTF,TGTGCCAGCAGCTCCCAGGGTTACTATGGCTACACCTTC
few,TRBJ1-1,.,TRBV5-6,CASSLTNSHTEAFF,TGTGCCAGCAGCTTAACCAATAGCCACACTGAAGCTTTCTTT
.,TRBJ2-1,TRBD1,TRBV19,CASSNRDRLNNEQFF,TGTGCCAGTAGTAACCGGGACAGGCTAAACAATGAGCAGTTCTTC
.,TRBJ1-3,TRBD1,TRBV11-3,CASSRDRAASGNTIYF,TGTGCCAGCAGCCGGGACAGGGCGGCCTCTGGAAACACCATATATTTT
.,TRBJ2-7,.,TRBV19,CASSIDQGTYEQYF,TGTGCCAGTAGTATAGATCAGGGTACCTACGAGCAGTACTTC
.,TRBJ2-5,.,TRBV18,CASSLDIQETQYF,TGTGCCAGCTCACTAGACATACAAGAGACCCAGTACTTC
once,TRBJ1-6,.,TRBV28,CASSWAAYNSPLHF,TGTGCCAGCAGTTGGGCAGCTTATAATTCACCCCTCCACTTT
.,TRBJ1-3,.,TRBV5-5,CASSLVDRLSGNTIYF,TGTGCCAGCAGCTTGGTAGACAGACTCTCTGGAAACACCATATATTTT
.,TRBJ2-1,TRBD1,TRBV14,CASSPRDRQFF,TGTGCCAGCAGCCCCCGGGACAGACAGTTCTTC
.,TRBJ1-5,.,TRBV19,CASRAGGQENQPQHF,TGTGCCAGTAGGGCTGGTGGGCAGGAAAATCAGCCCCAGCATTTT
.,TRBJ1-4,.,TRBV5-4,CASSLDATNEKLFF,TGTGCCAGCAGCCTAGATGCAACTAATGAAAAACTGTTTTTT
.,TRBJ2-1,.,TRBV6-5,CASRPSRSEQFF,TGTGCCAGCAGACCTTCGCGCTCCGAGCAGTTCTTC
.,TRBJ2-7,TRBD2,TRBV28,CASSPRVAGVYEQYF,TGTGCCAGCAGTCCCAGGGTAGCGGGAGTATACGAGCAGTACTTC
.,TRBJ2-5,TRBD2,TRBV12-5,CASRAGLWETQYF,TGTGCTAGCCGAGCGGGATTGTGGGAGACCCAGTACTTC
.,TRBJ2-7,.,TRBV18,CASSPPSGRGYEQYF,TGTGCCAGCTCACCACCGTCCGGGCGAGGGTACGAGCAGTACTTC
once,TRBJ2-2,TRBD1,TRBV6-5,CASSMGQYTGELFF,TGTGCCAGCAGTATGGGACAGTACACCGGGGAGCTGTTTTTT
.,TRBJ1-1,.,TRBV6-5,CASSYSSREAFF,TGTGCCAGCAGTTACTCGAGCCGGGAAGCTTTCTTT
.,TRBJ2-7,.,TRBV29-1,CSVVRAPTYEQYF,TGCAGCGTTGTCAGGGCCCCAACCTACGAGCAGTACTTC
.,TRBJ2-3,.,TRBV4-2,CASSREGTDTQYF,TGTGCCAGCAGCCGGGAGGGCACAGATACGCAGTATTTT
.,TRBJ2-7,.,TRBV7-2,CASTLGRSYEQYF,TGTGCCAGCACCTTGGGCCGCTCCTACGAGCAGTACTTC
.,TRBJ1-5,.,TRBV6-5,CASSHDSINQPQHF,TGTGCCAGCAGCCATGACAGCATCAATCAGCCCCAGCATTTT
.,TRBJ1-2,.,TRBV19,CASSIVTAQSYGYTF,TGTGCCAGTAGTATAGTGACAGCTCAATCCTATGGCTACACCTTC
.,TRBJ1-2,.,TRBV28,CASSFTRGSGNYGYTF,TGTGCCAGCAGTTTTACACGAGGGTCCGGTAACTATGGCTACACCTTC
.,TRBJ1-1,.,TRBV18,CASSPSLTTMNTEAFF,TGTGCCAGCTCACCTAGCCTAACAACCATGAACACTGAAGCTTTCTTT